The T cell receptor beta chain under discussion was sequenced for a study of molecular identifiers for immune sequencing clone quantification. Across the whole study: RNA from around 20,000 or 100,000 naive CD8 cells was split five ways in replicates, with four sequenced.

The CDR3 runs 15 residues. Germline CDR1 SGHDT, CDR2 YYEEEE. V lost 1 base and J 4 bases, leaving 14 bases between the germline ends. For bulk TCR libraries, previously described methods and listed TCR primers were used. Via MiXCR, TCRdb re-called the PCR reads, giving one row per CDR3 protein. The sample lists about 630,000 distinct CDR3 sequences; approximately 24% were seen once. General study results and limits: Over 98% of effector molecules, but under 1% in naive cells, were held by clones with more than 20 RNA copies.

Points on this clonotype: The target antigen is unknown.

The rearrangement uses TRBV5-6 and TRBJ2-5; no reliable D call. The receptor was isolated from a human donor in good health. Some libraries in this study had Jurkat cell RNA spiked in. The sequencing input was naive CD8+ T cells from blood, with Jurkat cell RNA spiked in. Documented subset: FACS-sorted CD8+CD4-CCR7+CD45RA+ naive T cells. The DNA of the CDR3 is TGTGCCAGCAGCTTGTTTATCAATGGATTAGAGACCCAGTACTTC. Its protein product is CASSLFINGLETQYF.